The clone carrying this TCR beta chain was recorded a few times. The antigen is not known. J gave up 0 bases and V 3 bases, and 10 bases lay outside the gene matches. Germline assignment: CDR1 MNHEY and CDR2 SMNVEV (reference sequence). This CDR3 has 19 amino acids. The use of a sample-barcoded 5' primer and a J-beta primer mix characterized a second PCR of roughly 6 to 11 cycles. MiXCR, applied by TCRdb to the 5' RACE reads, yields one record per CDR3 protein. This sample yields some 890,000 distinct CDR3 sequences, of which 25% to 35% are seen a single time; roughly a tenth belongs to the top ten. These data are taken from a study of blood T cells in healthy people across ages. The sample providers were healthy Caucasian people from Russia, aged about 6 to 95. Findings and caveats of the study: Older age went with lower TCR beta diversity per million T cells, in a roughly linear way. Expanded clonotype changes were possibly confounded by unknown donor CMV status.

The same sample was also used in a study of T cells of mothers and their children. In that study: Thymic selection molds TCR recombination products alike in related and unrelated pairs.

V and J are TRBV27 and TRBJ2-1; TRBD2 aligns across 11 bases. Sample: blood. This sequence originates from a middle-aged woman in good health. CDR3 loop: CASSFPLAGGPSSYNEQFF. The CDR3 DNA reads TGTGCCAGCAGTTTCCCTCTAGCGGGGGGTCCAAGCTCCTACAATGAGCAGTTCTTC.